This T cell receptor beta chain was profiled in a study of blood T cells in healthy people across ages. With a J-beta primer mix and a sample-barcoded 5' primer, a second PCR ran about 7 to 11 cycles. TCRdb processed the 5' RACE reads anew with MiXCR; each CDR3 protein has one entry. The sample includes some 750,000 distinct CDR3 sequences, 22% of them seen just once. Findings of the study overall: Diversity was estimated from one million T cells, and these estimates were considered underestimates. There was a strong correlation between TCR beta diversity and naive T cell percentage.

The junction had 6 bases not matched to a gene; V was cut back by 6 bases and J by 3 bases. CDR1 and CDR2 (germline): MNHEY, SVGAGI. This CDR3 region has 15 residues. Researchers isolated at least 6 million PBMCs per sample. As for this clonotype: What it recognizes is unknown.

Source material: blood. The V call is TRBV6-5, the J call TRBJ1-4; 8 bases agree with TRBD1. The TCR comes from a man between 65 and 85 years old in good health. For the CDR3, the DNA is TGTGCCAGCAGGGAGACAGGGGTCCCTAATGAAAAACTGTTTTTT. It is translated as CASRETGVPNEKLFF.